The clone carrying this T cell receptor beta chain appeared a few times. What it binds is not known. These data originate in a study of T-cell reconstitution after alpha-beta-depleted transplantation in children. CDR1 and CDR2 from the germline V gene are SGHTA and FQGNSA. CDR3 size: 14 residues. Trimming removed 4 bases at V and 0 bases at J, with 7 bases between. Study-level findings and limits: Several hundred graft clones that had expanded were reportedly the source of alpha-beta T cells about two months after transplant.

Unique molecular identifiers were built into the TCRbeta library. TCRdb re-called the PCR reads through MiXCR, storing one row per CDR3 protein. The table shows about 1,000,000 distinct CDR3 sequences, with about 29% occurring only once. Sequencing used PBMCs, mostly from graft donor cells, obtained 360 days after TCRalphabeta/CD19-depleted stem cell transplant. The TCR originated in a boy in the first two years of life who had a stem cell transplant for SCID, so the T cells may come from the graft donor. This chain uses TRBV7-2 with TRBJ2-4; unclear D gene. The CDR3 region is CASSSQVAKNIQYF. In DNA form, the CDR3 reads TGTGCCAGCAGCTCGCAAGTAGCCAAAAACATTCAGTACTTC.